This T cell receptor (beta chain) emerged from a study of human T cells and chemical hapten exposure. General observations from the study: Expanded TCRs made up significantly more big CDR3 similarity clusters than controls did.

Ten or more counts support this clonotype. As yet, its antigen is unknown. Germline CDR1 is MNHEY and CDR2 is SMNVEV (reference sequence). The junction had 5 bases not matched to a gene; V was cut back by 5 bases and J by 2 bases. CDR3 length equals 15 residues. Single cDNA molecules in the library carried unique molecular identifiers attached during preparation. TCRdb reprocessed the RACE reads via MiXCR and lists one record per CDR3 protein. The repertoire holds about 140,000 distinct CDR3 sequences, 12% seen once, with under 1.5% in the top ten. Described time point: patch test 2, 6 weeks after DPC sensitization. Stated treatment: therapeutic diphenylcyclopropenone sensitization with weekly scalp DPC. People who gave samples had alopecia, were 18 to 70 years old, and were suitable for DPC.

The specimen was whole blood, collected in connection with sensitization to the hapten diphenylcyclopropenone (DPC). J is TRBJ1-5 and V is TRBV27, with 8 nucleotides matching TRBD1. This sequence was found in a woman aged 50 to 65 with alopecia areata. Some clones in this sample may be carry-over from other donors' samples. CDR3 coding DNA: TGTGCCAGCAGTCCGATGGACAGGGGCAATCAGCCCCAGCATTTT. Translating it yields CASSPMDRGNQPQHF.